This entry concerns a single TCR beta chain. Its antigen is undetermined. Using immunoSEQ multiplex PCR, the repertoire was profiled, and TCRdb retains in-frame clones only, with some absent. The data show some 290,000 clones, with 88% seen just once and approximately 0.95% held by the top ten. The source of the sample is a study of cytomegalovirus exposure and HLA in healthy donors. Study-wide context: The roughly 120 validation repertoires matched the roughly 650 first-cohort repertoires in platform, a later analysis reported.

Germline CDR1 SGHNT, CDR2 YENEEA. This CDR3 contains 16 residues. The germline V and J ends were trimmed by 4 bases and 4 bases, with 19 bases remaining between them. Study-level findings and limits: TCR beta chains numbering 150 to 200 were designated cytomegalovirus-associated.

The chain combines TRBV11-3 with TRBJ1-2; tentatively, D is TRBD1 (6 bases). This clonotype was sampled from a man under 40 in good health and CMV-seronegative. Sequenced input: PBMCs. DNA for the CDR3: TGTGCCAGCAGCTACAAAACAGGGAGTAAGACCTATGGCTACACCTTC. Protein sequence: CASSYKTGSKTYGYTF.